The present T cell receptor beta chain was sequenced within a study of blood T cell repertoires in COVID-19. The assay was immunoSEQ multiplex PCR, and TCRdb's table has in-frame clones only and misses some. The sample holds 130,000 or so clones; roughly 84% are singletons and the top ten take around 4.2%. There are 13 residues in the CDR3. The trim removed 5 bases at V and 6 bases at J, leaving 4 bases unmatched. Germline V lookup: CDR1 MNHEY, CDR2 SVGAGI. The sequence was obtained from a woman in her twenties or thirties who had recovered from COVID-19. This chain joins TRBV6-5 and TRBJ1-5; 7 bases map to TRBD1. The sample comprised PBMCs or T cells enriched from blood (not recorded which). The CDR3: CASSPSGGQPQHF. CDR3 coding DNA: TGTGCCAGCAGTCCCTCAGGGGGTCAGCCCCAGCATTTT.